One and the same sample provided the 32 T cell receptor beta chains below, sequenced in a study of blood T cells in healthy people across ages. A J-beta primer mix and a sample-barcoded 5' primer were used in a second PCR of roughly 7 to 12 cycles. TCRdb passed the 5' RACE reads through MiXCR, listing each CDR3 protein once. The sample comprises hundreds of thousands of distinct CDR3 sequences, under 65% of which are singletons, and roughly 34% rests with the top ten. Sequences were obtained from blood. The receptors come from a man between 60 and 75 years old in good health.

The chain carries TRBV15 and TRBJ2-5; D unclear. The end of the DNA aligns better with TRBJ2-7, so the J call may be wrong. The CDR3 sequence is 12 residues long. CDR1 is LNHNV, CDR2 YYDKDF, per germline (reference sequence). CDR3: CATSRLGNEQYF. The CDR3 nucleotides are TGTGCCACCAGCAGACTAGGGAACGAGCAGTACTTC.

This chain connects TRBV7-2 to TRBJ2-3, with D possibly being TRBD2 (6 bases). The germline V gene encodes CDR1 SGHTA and CDR2 FQGNSA. The CDR3 length is 15 residues. Trimming took 4 bases from V and 6 from J, leaving 17 bases between them. This CDR3 reads CASSSLGLASDTQYF. The CDR3 region has the DNA TGTGCCAGCAGCTCCCTCGGGCTAGCGTCGGATACGCAGTATTTT.

This sequence joins TRBV7-9 and TRBJ2-7, with D maybe TRBD2 (6 bases). CDR1 and CDR2 from the germline V gene are SEHNR and FQNEAQ (reference sequence). The CDR3 loop spans 15 amino acids. V was trimmed by 4 bases and J by 4 bases, leaving 17 bases between them. As DNA, the CDR3 is TGTGCCAGCAGCTCAGGGACCATCGGGGGATACGAGCAGTACTTC. It codes for CASSSGTIGGYEQYF.

V is TRBV28 and J is TRBJ2-7, with 10 positions matching TRBD2. With V trimmed by 4 bases and J by 4 bases, 7 bases remained unmatched. The CDR3 covers 15 residues. The germline V gene has CDR1 MDHEN and CDR2 SYDVKM. The CDR3 DNA follows: TGTGCCAGCAGTTCCCTAGCGGGGGCCTTATACGAGCAGTACTTC. It yields the protein CASSSLAGALYEQYF.

The gene calls are TRBV6-1 and TRBJ1-5, with a tentative D call TRBD1 (6 bases). The germline CDR1 and CDR2 sequences are MNHNS and SASEGT. This CDR3 is built from 14 residues. Trimming removed 2 bases at V and 6 bases at J, with 11 bases between. The CDR3 DNA sequence: TGTGCCAGCAGTGAATGGGGGCTAGGTCAGCCCCAGCATTTT. Translating it yields CASSEWGLGQPQHF.

This clonotype came up once. V is TRBV4-1 and J is TRBJ2-3; maybe TRBD2 (7 bases). The CDR3 loop spans 18 amino acids. Per the germline V gene, CDR1 is MGHRA and CDR2 is YSYEKL. V was cut by 0 bases and J by 2 bases, with 18 bases left in between. DNA of the CDR3: TGCGCCAGCAGCCAAGATCGAGGTGCGGGGGCGGTCACAGATACGCAGTATTTT. As protein: CASSQDRGAGAVTDTQYF.

This chain links TRBV6-2 or TRBV6-3 with TRBJ1-5, with 8 nucleotides matching TRBD1. Per germline, CDR1 MNHEY and CDR2 SVGEGT. CDR3 length: 14 residues. The V gene end was trimmed by 7 bases and the J gene end by 5 bases; junction bases not matched to a gene: 7. The CDR3 DNA sequence: TGTGCCAGCAATCTAGACAGGGGCTATCAGCCCCAGCATTTT. Translation: CASNLDRGYQPQHF.

The chain joins TRBV11-3 to TRBJ2-7, with 7 bases identical to TRBD1. CDR3 size: 16 residues. The junction had 6 bases not matched to a gene; V was cut back by 1 base and J by 0 bases. CDR1 is SGHNT and CDR2 is YENEEA in the germline V gene. The CDR3, as DNA: TGTGCCAGCAGCTTAGGAGGACAGGTTAGCTCCTACGAGCAGTACTTC. Residues: CASSLGGQVSSYEQYF.

Notes on this clonotype: A junction boundary mismatches the germline segment, possibly from a read error. CDR3 amino acids: CAISDSTSGGPNTRELFF. CDR3 DNA sequence: TGTGCCATCAGTGACTCGACTAGCGGGGGCCCAAACACCCGGGAGCTGTTTTTT. This chain links TRBV10-3 with TRBJ2-2, with TRBD2 matching over 12 bases. The length of the CDR3 is 18 residues. In germline, CDR1 is ENHRY, CDR2 SYGVKD.

The chain carries TRBV20-1 and TRBJ2-5, with a tentative D call TRBD1 (6 bases). This CDR3 contains 13 residues. The germline gives CDR1 DFQATT, CDR2 SNEGSKA (reference sequence). V was clipped by 3 bases and J by 1 base, with 9 bases between them. CDR3: CSASGQRQETQYF. In DNA form, the CDR3 reads TGCAGTGCTAGCGGACAGCGCCAAGAGACCCAGTACTTC.

This clonotype was seen only once. The V and J genes are TRBV2 and TRBJ1-2; 7 positions agree with TRBD1. Trimming took 8 bases from V and 1 from J; bases not matched to a gene: 10. This CDR3 comprises 15 residues. Looked up from germline, CDR1 is SNHLY and CDR2 is FYNNEI. This CDR3 reads CASRARDRHNYGYTF. The CDR3 DNA is TGTGCCAGCCGTGCCCGGGACAGACATAACTATGGCTACACCTTC.

This clonotype was seen a few times. The chain recombines TRBV27 with TRBJ2-7; 11 bases map to TRBD2. CDR3 length: 14 residues. Germline V lookup: CDR1 MNHEY, CDR2 SMNVEV (reference sequence). The V gene end was trimmed by 6 bases and the J gene end by 3 bases; junction bases not matched to a gene: 4. CDR3 sequence (DNA): TGTGCCAGCAGCCCTCTAGCGGGGGGCTACGAGCAGTACTTC. Residues: CASSPLAGGYEQYF.

V gene TRBV7-9 combines with J gene TRBJ2-1, with D hard to call. The length of the CDR3 is 12 residues. The V and J ends lost 5 bases and 7 bases respectively, with 9 bases between them. The V gene's germline CDR1 is SEHNR and CDR2 FQNEAQ (reference sequence). The CDR3 DNA is TGTGCCAGCAGCGCCTCGGCGAATGAGCAGTTCTTC. This codes for CASSASANEQFF.

J is TRBJ2-3 and V is TRBV5-1; D remains ambiguous. Looked up from germline, CDR1 is SGHRS and CDR2 is YFSETQ. The CDR3 spans 13 residues. Trimming shortened V by 4 bases and J by 8 bases, and 14 bases separated the two germline ends. Written as DNA, the CDR3 is TGCGCCAGCAGCCCGGAACCCTCCGGTACGCAGTATTTT. Protein product: CASSPEPSGTQYF. The whole variable domain, filled in from reference TRBV5-1 and TRBJ2-3, reads KAGVTQTPRYLIKTRGQQVTLSCSPISGHRSVSWYQQTPGQGLQFLFEYFSETQRNKGNFPGRFSGRQFSNSRSEMNVSTLELGDSALYLCASSPEPSGTQYFGPGTRLTVL.

CDR3 nucleotide sequence: TGTGCCAGCAGCGCTATGCTAGGGGTTGGAACTGAGCAGTTCTTC. This codes for CASSAMLGVGTEQFF. The chain employs TRBV7-7 and TRBJ2-1; D perhaps matches TRBD1 (5 bases). From germline, CDR1 is SSHAT and CDR2 FNYEAQ (reference sequence). Between the trimmed V and J ends, which lost 5 bases and 9 bases, there was a span of 20 bases. The CDR3 has 15 amino acids.

This clonotype was observed a few times. The chain has TRBV24-1 and TRBJ1-2, with 7 bases matching TRBD1. The CDR3 extends over 14 amino acids. Unmatched junction bases numbered 3, after V lost 4 bases and J lost 2 bases. Looked up from germline, CDR1 is KGHDR and CDR2 is SFDVKD. DNA of the CDR3: TGTGCCACCAGTGACCAGGGACAGAACTATGGCTACACCTTC. Protein sequence: CATSDQGQNYGYTF.

The V call is TRBV5-5, the J call TRBJ1-6; TRBD1 is a possible D gene (6 bases). The CDR3 has 16 residues. V was pared by 2 bases and J by 0 bases, with 9 bases between. Germline V gene lookup returns CDR1 SGHKS and CDR2 YYEKEE (reference sequence). The CDR3 loop reads CASSFGQFSYNSPLHF. The CDR3 DNA reads TGTGCCAGCAGCTTCGGACAGTTCTCCTATAATTCACCCCTCCACTTT.

This clonotype was seen a handful of times. CDR3 in amino acids: CASGPSRRLVQETQYF. The CDR3 bases are TGTGCTAGTGGTCCCTCGCGCCGACTCGTCCAAGAGACCCAGTACTTC. The V gene is TRBV12-5, the J gene TRBJ2-5; D remains unclear. Germline CDR1 is LGHNT and CDR2 is FRNRAP. V lost 5 bases and J lost 1, with 17 bases in between. This CDR3 region has 16 residues.

The V call is TRBV29-1, the J call TRBJ2-1; 12 nucleotides match TRBD2. Germline V gene sequence: CDR1 SQVTM, CDR2 ANQGSEA. This CDR3 comprises 15 residues. V trimming: 5 bases; J trimming: 3 bases; junction bases outside the gene matches: 5. The CDR3 DNA reads TGCAGCGTTTCTAAGACTAGCGGGGGCTACAATGAGCAGTTCTTC. Encoded protein: CSVSKTSGGYNEQFF.

This clonotype was recorded once. The rearrangement joins TRBV5-1 to TRBJ2-4; maybe TRBD1 (6 bases). Germline V CDR1 and CDR2: SGHRS, YFSETQ. The ends were cut back, 4 bases at V and 9 bases at J, with 17 bases in the middle. The CDR3 is 14 residues long. CDR3 DNA sequence: TGCGCCAGCAGCCCCGGGACACCGACCGGCATTCAGTACTTC. The encoded protein is CASSPGTPTGIQYF.

This clonotype showed up just a few times. The genes are TRBV20-1 and TRBJ1-2, with a tentative D call TRBD1 (6 bases). Trimming took off 6 bases at V and 0 bases at J, with 17 bases between the two ends. This CDR3 has 15 amino acids. Germline assignment: CDR1 DFQATT and CDR2 SNEGSKA (reference sequence). Here the CDR3 reads CSAKRGTHPNYGYTF. The CDR3 DNA reads as TGCAGTGCGAAGCGCGGGACACATCCTAACTATGGCTACACCTTC.

The chain links TRBV5-1 to TRBJ2-1; D might be TRBD2 (6 bases). The germline gives CDR1 SGHRS, CDR2 YFSETQ. With 4 bases removed from V and 9 bases from J, the gap between germline ends came to 14 bases. The CDR3 is 13 amino acids. CDR3 protein: CASSLITSSEQFF. For the CDR3, the DNA is TGCGCCAGCAGCCTAATCACTAGCAGTGAGCAGTTCTTC. Using reference TRBV5-1 and TRBJ2-1 for the parts outside the CDR3, the full variable domain is KAGVTQTPRYLIKTRGQQVTLSCSPISGHRSVSWYQQTPGQGLQFLFEYFSETQRNKGNFPGRFSGRQFSNSRSEMNVSTLELGDSALYLCASSLITSSEQFFGPGTRLTVL.

The gene calls are TRBV20-1 and TRBJ1-5; the D gene is possibly TRBD1 (5 bases). Trimming removed 0 bases from V and 6 bases from J, with 12 bases in between. The CDR3 consists of 14 residues. Germline loops: CDR1 DFQATT, CDR2 SNEGSKA (reference sequence). The CDR3 DNA follows: TGCAGTGCTAGAGAGGGAGGGGTTGGTCAGCCCCAGCATTTT. Its translation is CSAREGGVGQPQHF.

As for this clonotype: At one end, the junction sequence differs from germline, possibly due to a read error. The chain employs TRBV2 and TRBJ2-5; perhaps TRBD1 as D (5 bases). The CDR3 sequence is 13 residues long. Germline loops: CDR1 SNHLY, CDR2 FYNNEI. The CDR3 reads CASREGVGETQYF. The CDR3 region has the DNA TGTGCCAGCAGGGAAGGGGTGGGAGAGACCCAGTACTTC.

The chain couples TRBV20-1 to TRBJ1-4; the D gene is possibly TRBD1 (5 bases). V was clipped by 3 bases and J by 5 bases, with 13 bases between them. The CDR3 sequence is 14 residues long. Germline CDR1 and CDR2: DFQATT and SNEGSKA (reference sequence). The DNA for the CDR3 is TGCAGTGCTAGCACCGGGACGGGCAATGAAAAACTGTTTTTT. Translation gives CSASTGTGNEKLFF.

Concerning this clonotype: One end of the junction varies from germline; a read error may be responsible. V gene TRBV6-5 combines with J gene TRBJ1-2, with 7 bases identical to TRBD1. The CDR3 extends over 16 amino acids. The germline CDR1 and CDR2 sequences are MNHEY and SVGAGI. CDR3 region: CASSPNPDRVGHGYIF. The CDR3 bases are TGTGCCAGCAGCCCCAACCCCGACAGGGTTGGGCATGGCTACATCTTC.

This clonotype came up many times. This chain links TRBV12-3 or TRBV12-4 with TRBJ1-5; no reliable D call. V dropped 3 bases and J dropped 3 bases, with 9 bases sitting between them. The CDR3 contains 14 residues. CDR3 nucleotide sequence: TGTGCCAGCAGTTTGGTGGCAGTCAATCAGCCCCAGCATTTT. It is translated as CASSLVAVNQPQHF.

As regards this clonotype: One end of the junction varies from germline; a read error may be responsible. The J gene is TRBJ2-3, the V gene TRBV12-3 or TRBV12-4; D gene ambiguous. The CDR3 loop spans 13 amino acids. CDR3 bases: TGCGCCAGCAGTATTCCCGGACCAGATACGCAGTATTTT. Encoded protein: CASSIPGPDTQYF.

V usage is TRBV20-1 and J usage is TRBJ2-7, with 7 bases lining up with TRBD1. V dropped 6 bases and J dropped 2; count of bases not matched to a gene: 7. Germline CDR1 reads DFQATT; CDR2 reads SNEGSKA (reference sequence). The CDR3 spans 13 residues. The CDR3 region is CSAARDRTYEQYF. In DNA form, the CDR3 reads TGCAGTGCCGCCCGGGACAGAACCTACGAGCAGTACTTC.

The gene calls are TRBV6-2 or TRBV6-3 and TRBJ2-7, with unresolved D. The CDR3 sequence is 11 residues long. From germline, CDR1 is MNHEY and CDR2 SVGEGT. V lost 8 bases to trimming and J lost 1 base, with 6 bases between them. The chain's CDR3 is CASGWSYEQYF. The CDR3 DNA reads TGTGCCAGCGGCTGGTCCTACGAGCAGTACTTC.

The genes are TRBV3-1 and TRBJ1-4, with a tentative D call TRBD1 (5 bases). V dropped 1 base and J dropped 8 bases, with 20 bases sitting between them. This CDR3 contains 17 residues. CDR1 LGHDT and CDR2 YNNKEL come from the germline V gene (reference sequence). In DNA, the CDR3 is TGTGCCAGCAGCCAAGGTTCGGCTGGGGCGGGAACAGAAAAACTGTTTTTT. Encoded protein: CASSQGSAGAGTEKLFF.

This sequence joins TRBV11-2 and TRBJ2-4; perhaps TRBD1 as D (5 bases). Per the germline V gene, CDR1 is SGHAT and CDR2 is FQNNGV. Trimming pared 3 bases from V and 6 bases from J, leaving 9 bases between. The CDR3 covers 13 residues. In nucleotides, the CDR3 is TGTGCCAGCAGCTTTCAGGGCGTAAACATTCAGTACTTC. Protein product: CASSFQGVNIQYF.